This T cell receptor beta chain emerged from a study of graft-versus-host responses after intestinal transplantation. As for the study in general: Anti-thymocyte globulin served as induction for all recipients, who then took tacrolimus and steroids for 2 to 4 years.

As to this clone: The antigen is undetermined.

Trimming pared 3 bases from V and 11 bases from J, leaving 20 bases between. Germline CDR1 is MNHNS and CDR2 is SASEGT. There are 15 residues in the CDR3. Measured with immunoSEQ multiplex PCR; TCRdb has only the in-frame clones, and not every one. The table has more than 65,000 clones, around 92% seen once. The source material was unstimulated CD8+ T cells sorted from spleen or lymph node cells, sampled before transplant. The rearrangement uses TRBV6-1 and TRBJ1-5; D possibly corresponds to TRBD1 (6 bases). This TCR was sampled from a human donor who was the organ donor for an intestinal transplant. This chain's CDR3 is CASSEDSGTVMAQHF. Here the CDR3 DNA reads TGTGCCAGCAGTGAGGACAGCGGTACCGTGATGGCCCAGCATTTT.